This TCR beta chain was sequenced for a study of T cell changes during pregnancy in multiple sclerosis. Trimming cost V 1 base and J 10 bases, with 11 bases left between them. Germline V gene data show CDR1 as SEHNR and CDR2 as FQNEAQ (reference sequence). The CDR3 is 13 residues long. The assay was immunoSEQ multiplex PCR, and TCRdb's table has in-frame clones only and misses some. The data show fewer than 85,000 clones, with over 90% seen just once and more than 0.95% held by the top ten. V and J are TRBV7-9 and TRBJ2-1; D is unclear. The sequencing used peripheral blood, collected in the second trimester of pregnancy. This receptor was taken from a female donor with multiple sclerosis, enrolled in a pregnancy study. This CDR3 reads CASSLVARWEQFF. The CDR3 region has the DNA TGTGCCAGCAGCTTAGTCGCCAGGTGGGAGCAGTTCTTC.